This T cell receptor beta chain was identified during a study of Graves' ophthalmopathy and Graves' hyperthyroidism. Where ophthalmopathy was present, donors had moderate-to-severe activity, CAS ≥3, NOSPECS ≥4 and duration under 3 months. Beta-chain TCR CDR3 regions were amplified from RNA transcripts. HTBI primers primed a first-round RT-PCR, and a second-round multiplex PCR followed. One entry per CDR3 protein results from TCRdb running MiXCR on the multiplex PCR reads. This sample has 660,000 or so distinct CDR3 sequences; 35% to 45% occur once, and the top ten carry roughly 3%. The table lists this clonotype with many counts. Antigen: not known. General study results and limits: Clonotypes were expanded in thyroid at above 0.001 frequency, and most also appeared in blood.

Material: peripheral blood. This clonotype originated in an adult man with Graves' ophthalmopathy.

The CDR3 nucleotides read TGTGCCAGCAGTCCCCCAGTGGGACTTCTTCCCTACGAGCAGTACTTC. Residues: CASSPPVGLLPYEQYF. This rearrangement joins TRBV7-9 to TRBJ2-7; D is possibly TRBD2 (6 bases). V was clipped by 6 bases and J by 2 bases, with 20 bases between them. This CDR3 region has 16 residues. From germline, CDR1 is SEHNR and CDR2 FQNEAQ (reference sequence).